The next 10 T cell receptor beta chains were all read from a single sample in a study of T-cell memory formation after mild COVID-19 (dated by TCRdb to the early 2020s). Library preparation employed 5' RACE. TCRdb lists the instrument as Illumina NovaSeq 6000. Starting from the raw public reads, TCRdb applied fastp trimming at Q25, assembled clones with MiXCR and retained in-frame beta chains. Records with the same CDR3 protein are collapsed into one entry carrying the most frequent genes and DNA. The sample has 250,000 to 350,000 distinct CDR3 sequences on record, roughly 13% of them singletons. The top ten hold around a fifth of the sample. Sequenced material: PBMCs or a T cell subset sorted from them (not recorded which). The receptors here all came from a man younger than 35 who had mild COVID-19 (a few samples of this study predate the infection). The sample titles of this study are shuffled in the database, so cell type and time point are left out; the donor was told from shared clones.

V gene TRBV2 combines with J gene TRBJ1-2, with D possibly matching TRBD1 (5 bases). The V end lost 3 bases, the J end lost 8 bases, and 19 bases lay between the germline ends. The CDR3 contains 15 residues. CDR1 is SNHLY, CDR2 FYNNEI, per germline. The CDR3 DNA reads as TGTGCCAGCAGTGATACAGGCCGCCCTACTGGGGGCTACACCTTC. It codes for CASSDTGRPTGGYTF.

The chain recombines TRBV2 with TRBJ2-5; 7 nucleotides align to TRBD1. The CDR3 is 13 amino acids. J lost 4 bases, V lost 8 bases, and 7 bases had no gene match. Germline V gene lookup returns CDR1 SNHLY and CDR2 FYNNEI. CDR3 amino acids: CASAKGAGETQYF. As DNA, the CDR3 is TGTGCCAGCGCAAAGGGGGCGGGAGAGACCCAGTACTTC.

The CDR3 is CASSLALAGLLGQPQHF. The CDR3 DNA reads TGTGCCAGCAGCTTAGCGCTCGCAGGGCTCCTGGGCCAGCCCCAGCATTTT. This sequence joins TRBV7-2 and TRBJ1-5; D is possibly TRBD1 (5 bases). V lost 0 bases and J lost 7, with 19 bases in between. There are 17 residues in the CDR3. CDR1 is SGHTA, CDR2 FQGNSA, per germline. Using reference TRBV7-2 and TRBJ1-5 for the parts outside the CDR3, the full variable domain is GAGVSQSPSNKVTEKGKDVELRCDPISGHTALYWYRQSLGQGLEFLIYFQGNSAPDKSGLPSDRFSAERTGGSVSTLTIQRTQQEDSAVYLCASSLALAGLLGQPQHFGDGTRLSIL.

The table lists this clonotype with a few counts. This sequence joins TRBV6-2 or TRBV6-3 and TRBJ1-5; D might be TRBD1 (5 bases). The CDR3 is made up of 18 amino acids. In germline, CDR1 is MNHEY, CDR2 SVGEGT. V was clipped by 5 bases and J by 1 base, with 21 bases between them. The CDR3 bases are TGTGCCAGCAGTGGAGCCGGGACTTACGGACGGAGCAATCAGCCCCAGCATTTT. Translating it yields CASSGAGTYGRSNQPQHF.

This clonotype was seen only a few times. The chain is built from TRBV11-2 and TRBJ1-2; D not resolved. Germline CDR1 and CDR2: SGHAT and FQNNGV. This CDR3 is 13 amino acids long. Trimming left V 5 bases short and J 8 bases short, with 15 bases between. The CDR3 protein is CASSLLGRGGYTF. Written as DNA, the CDR3 is TGTGCCAGCAGCCTTTTGGGTCGAGGAGGCTACACCTTC. Using reference TRBV11-2 and TRBJ1-2 for the parts outside the CDR3, the full variable domain is EAGVAQSPRYKIIEKRQSVAFWCNPISGHATLYWYQQILGQGPKLLIQFQNNGVVDDSQLPKDRFSAERLKGVDSTLKIQPAKLEDSAVYLCASSLLGRGGYTFGSGTRLTVV.

V usage is TRBV4-2 and J usage is TRBJ1-2; no clear D. The germline gives CDR1 LGHNA, CDR2 YNFKEQ. V lost 1 base and J 0 bases, leaving 15 bases between the germline ends. The CDR3 consists of 17 residues. CDR3 nucleotides: TGTGCCAGCAGCCAAGTCCACTCACCGGGAACTAACTATGGCTACACCTTC. Translated, it gives CASSQVHSPGTNYGYTF.

The chain carries TRBV27 and TRBJ1-5, with D hard to call. The V gene's germline CDR1 is MNHEY and CDR2 SMNVEV (reference sequence). The CDR3 length is 16 residues. Trimming stripped 0 bases from V and 3 bases from J, with 12 bases between. CDR3 coding DNA: TGTGCCAGCAGTTTATCAGGGCCCCGTTACAATCAGCCCCAGCATTTT. Translated, it gives CASSLSGPRYNQPQHF.

This clonotype was seen more than once but under ten times. The chain carries TRBV12-5 and TRBJ2-7; weak D call: TRBD1 (5 bases). In germline, CDR1 is LGHNT, CDR2 FRNRAP. This CDR3 has 14 amino acids. V shed 4 bases and J shed 5 bases, with 15 bases lying between them. This CDR3 reads CASGWLTVQDEQYF. The CDR3 nucleotides are TGTGCTAGTGGTTGGCTGACAGTCCAGGACGAGCAGTACTTC. The full variable domain, its missing parts supplied by reference TRBV12-5 and TRBJ2-7, is DARVTQTPRHKVTEMGQEVTMRCQPILGHNTVFWYRQTMMQGLELLAYFRNRAPLDDSGMPKDRFSAEMPDATLATLKIQPSEPRDSAVYFCASGWLTVQDEQYFGPGTRLTVT.

The V call is TRBV21-1, the J call TRBJ2-1; the table's D call TRBD2 went unverified against the DNA. TRBV21-1 is flagged as a pseudogene. CDR3 size: 18 residues. The chain's CDR3 is CASSRPDPPRSSYNEQFF. The CDR3 nucleotides are TGTGCCAGCAGCAGACCCGACCCGCCGCGTAGCTCCTACAATGAGCAGTTCTTC.

In this sample, this clonotype turned up a few times. This chain uses TRBV7-2 with TRBJ1-2, with D unclear. Trimming took 6 bases from V and 1 from J, leaving 12 bases between them. This CDR3 comprises 14 residues. The V gene's germline CDR1 is SGHTA and CDR2 FQGNSA. The CDR3 region is CASSSDGVNYGYTF. CDR3 bases: TGTGCCAGCAGTTCGGACGGGGTTAACTATGGCTACACCTTC. The full variable domain, with the rest looked up from reference TRBV7-2 and TRBJ1-2, is GAGVSQSPSNKVTEKGKDVELRCDPISGHTALYWYRQSLGQGLEFLIYFQGNSAPDKSGLPSDRFSAERTGGSVSTLTIQRTQQEDSAVYLCASSSDGVNYGYTFGSGTRLTVV.